The entry below gives a single T cell receptor beta chain sequence along with its context. Its antigen is currently unknown. The sample originates from a study of chemoradiotherapy in HPV16-positive cancers. Samples were taken several times over chemoradiotherapy. The CDR3 has 15 amino acids. Germline CDR1 is MRHNA and CDR2 is SNTAGT. V shed 0 bases and J shed 0 bases, with 6 bases lying between them. Overall study results and limits: Candidate HPV-specific clones and E7-related TCR motifs grew in tumor during treatment. The functional HPV-specific definition rests on just two HPV16-positive patients.

Profiled with immunoSEQ multiplex PCR; TCRdb holds only in-frame clones, not every one. The sample holds approximately 27,000 clones; roughly 84% are singletons and the top ten take roughly 6%. The sample consisted of blood, taken from a patient who underwent chemoradiotherapy. The TCR originated in a human donor with HPV-associated anogenital cancer. The V call is TRBV6-4, the J call TRBJ2-1; no reliable D call. DNA for the CDR3: TGTGCCAGCAGTGACTCGCCTAGCTCCTACAATGAGCAGTTCTTC. This codes for CASSDSPSSYNEQFF.